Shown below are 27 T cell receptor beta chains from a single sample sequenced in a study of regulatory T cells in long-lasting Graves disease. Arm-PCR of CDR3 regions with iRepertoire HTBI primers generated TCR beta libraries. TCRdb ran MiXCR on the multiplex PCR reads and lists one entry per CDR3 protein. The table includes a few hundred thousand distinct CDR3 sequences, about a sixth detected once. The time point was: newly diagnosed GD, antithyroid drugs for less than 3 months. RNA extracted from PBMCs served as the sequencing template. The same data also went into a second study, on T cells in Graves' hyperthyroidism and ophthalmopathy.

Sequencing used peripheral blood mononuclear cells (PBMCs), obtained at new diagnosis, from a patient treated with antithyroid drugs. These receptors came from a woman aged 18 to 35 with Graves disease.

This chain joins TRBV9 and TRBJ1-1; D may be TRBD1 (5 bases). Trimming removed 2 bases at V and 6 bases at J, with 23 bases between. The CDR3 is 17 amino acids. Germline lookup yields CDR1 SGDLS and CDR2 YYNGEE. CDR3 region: CASSVRPGGGWGAEAFF. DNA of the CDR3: TGTGCCAGCAGCGTTCGCCCCGGGGGAGGCTGGGGGGCTGAAGCTTTCTTT.

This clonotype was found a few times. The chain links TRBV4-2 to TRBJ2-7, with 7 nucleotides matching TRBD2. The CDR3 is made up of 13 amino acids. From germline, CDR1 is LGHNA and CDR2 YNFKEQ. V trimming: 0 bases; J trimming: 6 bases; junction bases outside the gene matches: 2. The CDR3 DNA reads TGTGCCAGCAGCCAAGATGGGAGGGTCGAGCAGTACTTC. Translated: CASSQDGRVEQYF.

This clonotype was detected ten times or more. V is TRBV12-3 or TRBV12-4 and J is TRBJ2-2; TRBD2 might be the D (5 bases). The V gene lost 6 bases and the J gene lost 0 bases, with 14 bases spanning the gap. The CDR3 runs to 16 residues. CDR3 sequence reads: CASSNGADANTGELFF. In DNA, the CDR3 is TGTGCCAGCAGCAACGGAGCGGACGCGAACACCGGGGAGCTGTTTTTT.

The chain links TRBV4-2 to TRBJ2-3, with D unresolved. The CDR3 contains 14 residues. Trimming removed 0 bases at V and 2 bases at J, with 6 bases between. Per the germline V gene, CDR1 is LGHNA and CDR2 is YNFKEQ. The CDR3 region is CASSQEVYTDTQYF. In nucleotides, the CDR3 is TGTGCCAGCAGCCAAGAAGTCTACACAGATACGCAGTATTTT.

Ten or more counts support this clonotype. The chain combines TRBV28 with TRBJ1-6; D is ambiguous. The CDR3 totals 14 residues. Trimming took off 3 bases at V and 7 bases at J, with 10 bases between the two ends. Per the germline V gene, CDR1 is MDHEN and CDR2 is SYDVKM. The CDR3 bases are TGTGCCAGCAGTTTTCCACTAGTAAATTCACCCCTCCACTTT. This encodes CASSFPLVNSPLHF.

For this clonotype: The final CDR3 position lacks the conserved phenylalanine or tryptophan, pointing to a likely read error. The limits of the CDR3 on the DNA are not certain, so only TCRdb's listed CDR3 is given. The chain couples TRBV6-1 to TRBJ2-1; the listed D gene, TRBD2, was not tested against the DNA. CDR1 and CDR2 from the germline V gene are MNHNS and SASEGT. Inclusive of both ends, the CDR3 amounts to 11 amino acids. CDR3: CASSEWGLAGL.

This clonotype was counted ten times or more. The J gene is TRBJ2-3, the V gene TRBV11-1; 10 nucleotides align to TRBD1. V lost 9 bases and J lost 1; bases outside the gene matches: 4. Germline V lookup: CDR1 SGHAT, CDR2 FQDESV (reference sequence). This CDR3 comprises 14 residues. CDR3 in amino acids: CASDRGHGTDTQYF. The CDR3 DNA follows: TGTGCCAGTGACAGGGGGCACGGCACAGATACGCAGTATTTT.

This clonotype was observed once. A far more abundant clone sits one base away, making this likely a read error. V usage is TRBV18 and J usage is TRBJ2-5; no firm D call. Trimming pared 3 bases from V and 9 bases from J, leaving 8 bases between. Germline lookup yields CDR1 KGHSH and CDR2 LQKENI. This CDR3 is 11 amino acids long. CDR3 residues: CASSPSEAQYF. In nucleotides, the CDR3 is TGTGCCAGCTCACCCTCCGAGGCCCAGTACTTC. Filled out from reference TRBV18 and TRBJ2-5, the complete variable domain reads NAGVMQNPRHLVRRRGQEARLRCSPMKGHSHVYWYRQLPEEGLKFMVYLQKENIIDESGMPKERFSAEFPKEGPSILRIQQVVRGDSAAYFCASSPSEAQYFGPGTRLLVL.

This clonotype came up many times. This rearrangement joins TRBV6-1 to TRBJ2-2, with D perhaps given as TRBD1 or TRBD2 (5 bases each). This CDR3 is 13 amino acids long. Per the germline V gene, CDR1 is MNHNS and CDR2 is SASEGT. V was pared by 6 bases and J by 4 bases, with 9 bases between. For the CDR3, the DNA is TGTGCCAGCAGCCATGGGGGCACCGGGGAGCTGTTTTTT. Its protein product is CASSHGGTGELFF.

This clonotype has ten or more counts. The CDR3 spells CSANRDYPYNEQFF. The CDR3 DNA sequence: TGCAGTGCTAACCGGGACTACCCGTACAATGAGCAGTTCTTC. The V call is TRBV20-1, the J call TRBJ2-1; 7 bases map to TRBD2. V lost 4 bases and J lost 4; bases outside the gene matches: 7. Germline V lookup: CDR1 DFQATT, CDR2 SNEGSKA (reference sequence). The CDR3 covers 14 residues.

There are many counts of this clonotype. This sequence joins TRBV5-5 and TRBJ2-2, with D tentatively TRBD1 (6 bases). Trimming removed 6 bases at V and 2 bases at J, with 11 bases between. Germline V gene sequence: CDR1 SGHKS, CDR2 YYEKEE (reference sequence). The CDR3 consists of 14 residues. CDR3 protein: CASITQGNTGELFF. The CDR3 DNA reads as TGTGCCAGCATCACACAGGGTAACACCGGGGAGCTGTTTTTT.

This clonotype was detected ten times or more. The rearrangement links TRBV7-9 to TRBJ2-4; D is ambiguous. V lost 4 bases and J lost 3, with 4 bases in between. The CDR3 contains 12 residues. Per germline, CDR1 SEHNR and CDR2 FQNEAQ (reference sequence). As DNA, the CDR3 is TGTGCCAGCAGCTACCTCAAAAACATTCAGTACTTC. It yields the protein CASSYLKNIQYF.

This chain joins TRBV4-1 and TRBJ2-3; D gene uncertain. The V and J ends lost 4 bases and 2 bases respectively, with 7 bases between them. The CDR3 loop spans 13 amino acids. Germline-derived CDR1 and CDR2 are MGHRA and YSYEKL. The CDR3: CASSLYVTDTQYF. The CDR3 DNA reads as TGCGCCAGCAGCCTTTATGTCACAGATACGCAGTATTTT.

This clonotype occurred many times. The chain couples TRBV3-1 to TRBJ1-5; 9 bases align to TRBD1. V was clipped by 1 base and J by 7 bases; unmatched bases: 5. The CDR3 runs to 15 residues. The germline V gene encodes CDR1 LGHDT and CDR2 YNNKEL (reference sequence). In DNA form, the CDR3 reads TGTGCCAGCAGCCAAGGACAGGGGGAAACCCAGCCCCAGCATTTT. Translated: CASSQGQGETQPQHF.

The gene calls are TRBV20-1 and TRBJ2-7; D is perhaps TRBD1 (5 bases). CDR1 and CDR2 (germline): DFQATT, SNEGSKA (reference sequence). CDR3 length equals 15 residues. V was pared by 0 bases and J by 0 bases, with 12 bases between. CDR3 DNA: TGCAGTGCTAGAGATCTCCAGGGCTCCTCCTACGAGCAGTACTTC. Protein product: CSARDLQGSSYEQYF.

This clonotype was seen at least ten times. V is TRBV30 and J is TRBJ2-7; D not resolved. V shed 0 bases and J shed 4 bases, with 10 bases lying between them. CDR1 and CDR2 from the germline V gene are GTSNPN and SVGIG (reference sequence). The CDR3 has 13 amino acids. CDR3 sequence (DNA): TGTGCCTGGAGTGTCTTTGCAAGGTACGAGCAGTACTTC. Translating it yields CAWSVFARYEQYF.

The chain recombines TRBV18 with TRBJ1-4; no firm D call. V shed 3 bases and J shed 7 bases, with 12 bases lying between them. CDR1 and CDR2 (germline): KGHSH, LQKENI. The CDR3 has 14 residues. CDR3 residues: CASSPSGFGEKLFF. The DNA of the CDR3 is TGTGCCAGCTCACCTTCGGGGTTCGGTGAAAAACTGTTTTTT. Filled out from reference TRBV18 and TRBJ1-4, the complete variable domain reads NAGVMQNPRHLVRRRGQEARLRCSPMKGHSHVYWYRQLPEEGLKFMVYLQKENIIDESGMPKERFSAEFPKEGPSILRIQQVVRGDSAAYFCASSPSGFGEKLFFGSGTQLSVL.

CDR3 nucleotides: TGTGCCAGCAGTGAGGGCAGGAGTGGTGCCCACGAGCAGTACTTC. It specifies CASSEGRSGAHEQYF. This chain uses TRBV25-1 with TRBJ2-7; no definite D call. Germline V CDR1 and CDR2: MGHDK, SYGVNS. The CDR3 extends over 15 amino acids. Trimming took off 3 bases at V and 5 bases at J, with 17 bases between the two ends.

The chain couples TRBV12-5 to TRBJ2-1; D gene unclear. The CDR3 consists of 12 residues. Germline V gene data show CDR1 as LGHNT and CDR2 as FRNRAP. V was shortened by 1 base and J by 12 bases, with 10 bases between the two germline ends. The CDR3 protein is CASGLEGPPQFF. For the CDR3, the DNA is TGTGCTAGTGGTTTGGAAGGGCCCCCGCAGTTCTTC.

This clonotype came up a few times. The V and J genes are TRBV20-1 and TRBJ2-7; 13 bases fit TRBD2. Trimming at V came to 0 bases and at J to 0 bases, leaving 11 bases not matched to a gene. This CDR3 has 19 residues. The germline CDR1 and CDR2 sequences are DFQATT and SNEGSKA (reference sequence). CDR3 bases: TGCAGTGCTAGAGATAGGAGGACTAGCGGGAGACGGCGCTCCTACGAGCAGTACTTC. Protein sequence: CSARDRRTSGRRRSYEQYF.

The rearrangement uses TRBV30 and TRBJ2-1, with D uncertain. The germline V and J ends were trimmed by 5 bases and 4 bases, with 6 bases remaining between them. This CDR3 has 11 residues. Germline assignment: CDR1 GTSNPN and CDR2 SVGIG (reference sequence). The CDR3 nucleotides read TGTGCCTGGTGGGCTTACAATGAGCAGTTCTTC. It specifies CAWWAYNEQFF.

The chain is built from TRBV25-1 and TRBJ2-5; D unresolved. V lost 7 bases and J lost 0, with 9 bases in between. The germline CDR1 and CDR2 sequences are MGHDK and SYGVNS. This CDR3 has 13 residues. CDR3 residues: CASTGGNQETQYF. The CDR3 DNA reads TGTGCCAGCACGGGTGGGAACCAAGAGACCCAGTACTTC.

The CDR3 loop is CASSEGTRKETQYF. CDR3 bases: TGTGCCAGCAGCGAGGGGACACGTAAAGAGACCCAGTACTTC. The genes are TRBV9 and TRBJ2-5; maybe TRBD1 (6 bases). Per germline, CDR1 SGDLS and CDR2 YYNGEE. V lost 3 bases and J 3 bases, leaving 12 bases between the germline ends. The CDR3 contains 14 residues.

CDR3 DNA: TGTGCCAGCACCTCCCAGGCGACTAGCGGGAGTGTTGTTGAGCAGTTCTTC. Translating gives CASTSQATSGSVVEQFF. The chain carries TRBV11-2 and TRBJ2-3; 12 bases line up with TRBD2. The J call may be mistaken, given a closer DNA end match to TRBJ2-1. Germline lookup yields CDR1 SGHAT and CDR2 FQNNGV. The CDR3 contains 17 residues.

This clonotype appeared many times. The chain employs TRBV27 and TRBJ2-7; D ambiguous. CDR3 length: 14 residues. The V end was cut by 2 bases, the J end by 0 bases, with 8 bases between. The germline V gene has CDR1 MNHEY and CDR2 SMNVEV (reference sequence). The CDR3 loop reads CASSLLGISYEQYF. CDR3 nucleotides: TGTGCCAGCAGTTTACTGGGGATCTCCTACGAGCAGTACTTC.

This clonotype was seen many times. The CDR3 DNA reads as TGTGCCAGCCATGGACAGGACCCTTTCGGCTACACCTTC. Protein sequence: CASHGQDPFGYTF. The chain couples TRBV12-3 or TRBV12-4 to TRBJ1-2, with 7 positions matching TRBD1. The CDR3 consists of 13 residues. J lost 8 bases, V lost 8 bases, and 11 bases had no gene match.

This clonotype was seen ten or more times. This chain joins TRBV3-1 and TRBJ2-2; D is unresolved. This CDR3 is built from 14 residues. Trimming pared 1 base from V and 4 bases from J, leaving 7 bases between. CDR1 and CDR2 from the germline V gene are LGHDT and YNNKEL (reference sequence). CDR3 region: CASSQGPGTGELFF. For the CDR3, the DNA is TGTGCCAGCAGCCAAGGGCCGGGCACCGGGGAGCTGTTTTTT. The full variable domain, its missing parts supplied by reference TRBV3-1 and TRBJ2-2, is DTAVSQTPKYLVTQMGNDKSIKCEQNLGHDTMYWYKQDSKKFLKIMFSYNNKELIINETVPNRFSPKSPDKAHLNLHINSLELGDSAVYFCASSQGPGTGELFFGEGSRLTVL.